This TCR beta chain came from a study of human T cells and chemical hapten exposure. Only a few counts were recorded for this clonotype. Library construction involved attaching unique molecular identifiers to individual cDNA molecules, which allowed quantitative, reproducible TCR counting. Via MiXCR, TCRdb re-called the RACE reads, giving one row per CDR3 protein. The profile shows roughly 260,000 distinct CDR3 sequences, about 8.1% of them singletons. The time point was: pre-sensitization, week 0. As for treatment: therapeutic diphenylcyclopropenone sensitization with weekly scalp DPC. Unseparated into fractions, whole blood served as the source from which total RNA was extracted. Germline V gives CDR1 SGHVS, CDR2 FNYEAQ. Deletions cut 5 bases from V and 3 bases from J, with 22 bases between. The length of the CDR3 is 18 residues.

The chain carries TRBV7-6 and TRBJ1-4; a weak D match, TRBD1 (6 bases). Sequencing was performed on whole blood, taken in connection with sensitization to the hapten diphenylcyclopropenone (DPC). The clonotype comes from a woman aged 40-49 years with alopecia areata. Some clones in this sample may be carry-over from other donors' samples. The CDR3 DNA follows: TGTGCCAGCAGCCGAGACGTGGGGGCCTCGCGAGCTAATGAAAAACTGTTTTTT. Its protein product is CASSRDVGASRANEKLFF.